Listed below are T cell receptor beta chains from one sample, sequenced in a study of CD8 T cells in ankylosing spondylitis. TCRdb called the 5' RACE reads again in MiXCR, with one record for every CDR3 protein. Of some 840,000 distinct CDR3 sequences listed, roughly 12% are singletons. The sample comprised blood, either unsorted or a sorted T cell fraction (not recorded which). Receptors originate from a male donor with ankylosing spondylitis. The CDR3 runs from the conserved cysteine through the conserved F or W. A D gene is named only where the DNA matches it firmly. Clone size is not always given. Where it is, it says once, few, many or a class for expanded clones.

J | length | V | D | size | CDR3 | DNA
TRBJ2-1 | 11 | TRBV20-1 | NA | many | CSAGLNNEQFF | TGCAGTGCTGGGTTGAACAATGAGCAGTTCTTC
TRBJ1-2 | 16 | TRBV7-8 | NA | NA | CASSLVGGPINYGYTF | TGTGCCAGCAGTTTAGTTGGAGGGCCCATTAACTATGGCTACACCTTC
TRBJ2-7 | 14 | TRBV5-1 | TRBD2 | many | CASSFGLASREQYF | TGCGCCAGCAGCTTCGGACTAGCGTCCCGCGAGCAGTACTTC
TRBJ2-7 | 14 | TRBV28 | NA | NA | CASSRWPSSYEQYF | TGTGCCAGCAGCCGTTGGCCAAGCTCCTACGAGCAGTACTTC
TRBJ1-1 | 13 | TRBV29-1 | NA | many | CSVIWGMNTEAFF | TGCAGCGTGATTTGGGGTATGAACACTGAAGCTTTCTTT
TRBJ1-2 | 13 | TRBV5-1 | TRBD1 | many | CASSPTTGSGYTF | TGCGCCAGCAGCCCTACGACAGGGAGTGGCTACACCTTC
TRBJ1-2 | 16 | TRBV6-5 | TRBD1 | many | CASSYSTGTPNYGYTF | TGTGCCAGCAGTTACTCGACAGGGACGCCTAACTATGGCTACACCTTC
TRBJ1-3 | 17 | TRBV9 | NA | NA | CASSVGLGAKAGNTIYF | TGTGCCAGCAGCGTAGGACTCGGGGCCAAAGCTGGAAACACCATATATTTT
TRBJ2-5 | 14 | TRBV20-1 | TRBD2 | NA | CSAIGLAEGETQYF | TGCAGTGCCATCGGACTAGCGGAGGGGGAGACCCAGTACTTC
TRBJ2-3 | 14 | TRBV14 | NA | NA | CASSQLSSSDTQYF | TGTGCCAGCAGCCAGCTATCTAGCTCGGATACGCAGTATTTT
TRBJ1-1 | 12 | TRBV20-1 | NA | few | CSAPFRVTEAFF | TGCAGTGCTCCTTTTAGGGTTACTGAAGCTTTCTTT
TRBJ2-3 | 17 | TRBV5-1 | TRBD2 | many | CASSLWLAGEGTDTQYF | TGCGCCAGCAGCTTGTGGTTAGCGGGAGAGGGCACAGATACGCAGTATTTT
TRBJ2-7 | 15 | TRBV28 | NA | NA | CASSAGGGGTYEQYF | TGTGCCAGCAGTGCCGGTGGGGGCGGAACCTACGAGCAGTACTTC
TRBJ1-1 | 14 | TRBV6-1 | NA | NA | CASSPWFKETEAFF | TGTGCCAGCAGCCCCTGGTTTAAGGAGACTGAAGCTTTCTTT
TRBJ2-1 | 15 | TRBV6-4 | NA | NA | CASSLQGYSYNEQFF | TGTGCCAGCAGCCTTCAGGGTTACTCCTACAATGAGCAGTTCTTC
TRBJ1-6 | 19 | TRBV6-4 | NA | many | CASTRFGGRGSSYNSPLHF | TGTGCCAGCACCCGATTTGGGGGTCGGGGTAGCTCCTATAATTCACCCCTCCACTTT
TRBJ2-1 | 15 | TRBV20-1 | TRBD2 | few | CSVGTSGGAYNEQFF | TGCAGTGTAGGGACTAGCGGGGGGGCCTACAATGAGCAGTTCTTC
TRBJ2-3 | 14 | TRBV20-1 | NA | NA | CSAKQGFHPDTQYF | TGCAGTGCTAAGCAGGGATTCCACCCAGATACGCAGTATTTT
TRBJ2-5 | 15 | TRBV13 | TRBD1 | NA | CASSRGRGRQETQYF | TGTGCCAGCAGCCGAGGCAGGGGGCGACAAGAGACCCAGTACTTC
TRBJ1-2 | 14 | TRBV9 | NA | few | CASSVRDRNYGYTF | TGTGCCAGCAGCGTACGCGACAGAAACTATGGCTACACCTTC
TRBJ1-4 | 15 | TRBV4-2 | NA | few | CASSQVWGAVEKLFF | TGTGCCAGCAGCCAAGTATGGGGGGCGGTTGAAAAACTGTTTTTT